This T cell receptor beta chain was sequenced for a study of T-cell reconstitution after alpha-beta-depleted transplantation in children (dated by TCRdb to 2016 to 2017). As for the study more broadly: Using TCR repertoire profiling, the study quantitatively followed how T-cell immune reconstitution unfolded in children after TCRalphabeta/CD19-depleted allogeneic hematopoietic cell transplantation.

The library was generated by PCR. Sequencing was carried out with an Illumina HiSeq 2500. TCR libraries were prepared with molecular barcoding, using unique molecular identifiers to normalize TCRbeta repertoire quantification. TCRdb trimmed the raw reads at Q25, called clones with MiXCR and kept productive beta chains. Rows are unified per CDR3 protein, each entry keeping the most common DNA and genes. The sample table shows over 550,000 distinct CDR3 sequences, and roughly 10% are seen once. The ten largest clonotypes hold approximately 4.1% of the sample. Note on this clonotype: This clone's antigen is unknown. No qualities accompany the bases; no much larger clone lies one base away.

Clipping removes 1 base from V and 5 bases from J, with 4 as the unmatched junction base count. Taken from cysteine to phenylalanine, the CDR3 has 16 residues. Just the 48-base CDR3 DNA is kept, in frame starting at base 1. This TCR was sampled from a human donor who donated a stem cell graft to a child with acute myeloid leukemia. This sample comprised PBMCs from the stem cell graft donor, obtained from the stem cell graft. Rearrangement joined TRBV12-3 or TRBV12-4 to TRBJ2-2, with 10 middle bases fitting TRBD2. The encoded CDR3 is CASSLVLAGETGELFF. The DNA sequence follows: TGTGCCAGCAGTTTAGTTCTAGCGGGAGAAACCGGGGAGCTGTTTTTT.